The rows below give T cell receptor beta chains drawn from one sample of a study of T-cell reconstitution after alpha-beta-depleted transplantation in children. MiXCR was run by TCRdb on the PCR reads, yielding one entry per CDR3 protein. The data contain around 960,000 distinct CDR3 sequences, less than 30% of them singletons. This material consisted of PBMCs, mostly from graft donor cells, taken 360 days after TCRalphabeta/CD19-depleted stem cell transplant. These receptors all come from a boy under two years old who had a stem cell transplant for SCID, so the T cells may come from the graft donor. The CDR3 runs from the conserved cysteine through the conserved F or W. D genes are given only for firm matches. Expanded clones get a size class; other rows say once, few or many, or leave the size out.

v_call: TRBV5-1
clone_size: few
j_call: TRBJ1-1
d_call: NA
cdr3_aa: CASSLAVSGLNTEAFF
cdr3_nt: TGCGCCAGCAGCTTGGCGGTTTCGGGCTTGAACACTGAAGCTTTCTTT

v_call: TRBV28
clone_size: NA
j_call: TRBJ2-3
d_call: TRBD2
cdr3_aa: CASRGTSGGLRGGPDTQYF
cdr3_nt: TGTGCCAGCAGAGGGACTAGCGGGGGCCTCCGGGGCGGGCCAGATACGCAGTATTTT

v_call: TRBV4-1
clone_size: NA
j_call: TRBJ1-6
d_call: TRBD1
cdr3_aa: CASSQGRGAGGDNSPLHF
cdr3_nt: TGCGCCAGCAGCCAAGGTAGAGGGGCAGGGGGGGATAATTCACCCCTCCACTTT

v_call: TRBV7-6
clone_size: NA
j_call: TRBJ2-7
d_call: NA
cdr3_aa: CASALKGPGEQYF
cdr3_nt: TGTGCCAGCGCTTTGAAGGGTCCGGGCGAGCAGTACTTC

v_call: TRBV15
clone_size: few
j_call: TRBJ2-3
d_call: NA
cdr3_aa: CATSRDRASAMTDTQYF
cdr3_nt: TGTGCCACCAGCAGAGATCGCGCCAGCGCGATGACAGATACGCAGTATTTT

v_call: TRBV3-1
clone_size: NA
j_call: TRBJ1-5
d_call: NA
cdr3_aa: CASSQGLTVGQPQHF
cdr3_nt: TGTGCCAGCAGCCAGGGACTGACAGTGGGTCAGCCCCAGCATTTT

v_call: TRBV5-1
clone_size: few
j_call: TRBJ2-7
d_call: NA
cdr3_aa: CASSLGGRWRSSYEQYF
cdr3_nt: TGCGCCAGCAGCTTGGGGGGCAGATGGAGGAGCTCCTACGAGCAGTACTTC

v_call: TRBV5-1
clone_size: few
j_call: TRBJ1-2
d_call: NA
cdr3_aa: CASSLPQAGVSYGYTF
cdr3_nt: TGCGCCAGCAGCTTGCCCCAGGCAGGGGTTAGCTATGGCTACACCTTC

v_call: TRBV28
clone_size: NA
j_call: TRBJ1-6
d_call: NA
cdr3_aa: CASREVGTLHF
cdr3_nt: TGTGCCAGCAGGGAGGTTGGGACCCTCCACTTT

v_call: TRBV29-1
clone_size: NA
j_call: TRBJ2-1
d_call: NA
cdr3_aa: CSVEDRNEQFF
cdr3_nt: TGCAGCGTTGAAGACCGGAATGAGCAGTTCTTC

v_call: TRBV20-1
clone_size: many
j_call: TRBJ2-7
d_call: TRBD1
cdr3_aa: CSARSSGQGTYEQYF
cdr3_nt: TGCAGTGCTAGATCCTCGGGACAGGGCACGTACGAGCAGTACTTC

v_call: TRBV5-8
clone_size: NA
j_call: TRBJ2-1
d_call: NA
cdr3_aa: CASSRPLWRKFF
cdr3_nt: TGTGCCAGCAGCCGGCCCCTGTGGCGTAAGTTCTTC

v_call: TRBV20-1
clone_size: few
j_call: TRBJ2-2
d_call: TRBD1
cdr3_aa: CSARRDRGYTGELFF
cdr3_nt: TGCAGTGCTCGCCGGGACAGGGGATACACCGGGGAGCTGTTTTTT

v_call: TRBV12-3/TRBV12-4
clone_size: NA
j_call: TRBJ2-1
d_call: TRBD2
cdr3_aa: CASSVLGGGNEQFF
cdr3_nt: TGTGCCAGCAGTGTCCTTGGGGGGGGCAATGAGCAGTTCTTC

v_call: TRBV27
clone_size: NA
j_call: TRBJ2-7
d_call: TRBD2
cdr3_aa: CASSLSGLGGRPYEQYF
cdr3_nt: TGTGCCAGCAGTTTATCCGGTTTGGGGGGGAGGCCCTACGAGCAGTACTTC

v_call: TRBV12-3/TRBV12-4
clone_size: few
j_call: TRBJ2-2
d_call: NA
cdr3_aa: CASSLDGRTGELFF
cdr3_nt: TGTGCCAGCAGTTTAGATGGCCGCACCGGGGAGCTGTTTTTT

v_call: TRBV20-1
clone_size: few
j_call: TRBJ2-7
d_call: NA
cdr3_aa: CSTRGGSYEQYF
cdr3_nt: TGCAGTACGAGGGGGGGATCCTACGAGCAGTACTTC